Listed below are T cell receptor beta chains from one sample, sequenced in a study of T cell responses to AZD1222 COVID-19 vaccine. Sequenced by immunoSEQ multiplex PCR; TCRdb stores in-frame clones only, minus some. The profile shows roughly 140,000 clones, 92% of them singletons. Sequenced here: peripheral blood, sampled on day 0 of AZD1222 vaccination. The receptors derive from an adult in good health. CDR3s include the opening cysteine and the closing phenylalanine or tryptophan. A D gene is named only where the DNA matches it firmly. Only part of the rows carry a size: once, few, many, or a class if the clone is expanded.

cdr3_nt cdr3_aa v_call clone_size j_call d_call
TGTGCCACGTCGCAGGGAGGGAACACTGAAGCTTTCTTT CATSQGGNTEAFF TRBV24-1 once TRBJ1-1 .
TGCAGTGTGGGTGGGTCCTACGAGCAGTACTTC CSVGGSYEQYF TRBV20-1 . TRBJ2-7 .
TGTGCCAGCAGCCGGGACAGGTCTGGCGAGCAGTACTTC CASSRDRSGEQYF TRBV5-8 . TRBJ2-7 TRBD1
TGCGCCAGCAGCCTTTCCGGGACAGAAAATGAAAAACTGTTTTTT CASSLSGTENEKLFF TRBV5-1 . TRBJ1-4 TRBD1
TGCGCCAGCAGCCAAGTATCGGACCCGTATGGCTACACCTTC CASSQVSDPYGYTF TRBV4-1 . TRBJ1-2 .
TGTGCCAGCAGCTTGGAAGCCCCGGATACGCAGTATTTT CASSLEAPDTQYF TRBV7-3 . TRBJ2-3 .
TGTGCCATCAGGACTAGCGGCCAAGAGACCCAGTACTTC CAIRTSGQETQYF TRBV10-3 . TRBJ2-5 TRBD2
TGTGCCAGCAGCCCGGGCGTATCCATTAATGAAAAACTGTTTTTT CASSPGVSINEKLFF TRBV5-4 . TRBJ1-4 .
TGTGCCAGCAGCGTAGGGTACCGGGGAGGGGCCAACGTCCTGACTTTC CASSVGYRGGANVLTF TRBV9 . TRBJ2-6 .
TGTGCCAGCAGCTTAAACCCGGGAAGGGTCTCTGGAAACACCATATATTTT CASSLNPGRVSGNTIYF TRBV7-8 . TRBJ1-3 .
TGCGCCAGCTCGACAGCCCTTAATGAAAAACTGTTTTTT CASSTALNEKLFF TRBV10-1 . TRBJ1-4 .
TGTGCCAGTAGTAAGAGTCCGGGACAGGGGAACACTGAAGCTTTCTTT CASSKSPGQGNTEAFF TRBV19 . TRBJ1-1 TRBD1
TGTGCCACCAGCAGAGTAAGGGGATTCGAGACTCGGGAGCCCCAGCATTTT CATSRVRGFETREPQHF TRBV15 . TRBJ1-5 .
TGCGCCAGCAGCAATACAGGGTCTGGAGGCTACACCTTC CASSNTGSGGYTF TRBV5-1 . TRBJ1-2 .
TGTGCCAGCAGCTTGTTGGGAGCGGGTGAGGCCGGGGAGCTGTTTTTT CASSLLGAGEAGELFF TRBV5-4 . TRBJ2-2 .
TGTGCCAGCAGTTTTCGTCCGGGTTACAATGAGCAGTTCTTC CASSFRPGYNEQFF TRBV27 . TRBJ2-1 .
TGTGCCAGCAGGAATAATGAAAAACTGTTTTTT CASRNNEKLFF TRBV28 . TRBJ1-4 .
TGTGCCAGCGCTCGAGACAGTTATAGCAATCAGCCCCAGCATTTT CASARDSYSNQPQHF TRBV6-5 . TRBJ1-5 .
TGCGCCAGCAGCTTCACTAGCGGGGGCCAAGAGACCCAGTACTTC CASSFTSGGQETQYF TRBV5-1 . TRBJ2-5 TRBD2
TGTGCCAGCAGCCGTCTCGCAGAGAACACTGAAGCTTTCTTT CASSRLAENTEAFF TRBV5-4 . TRBJ1-1 .
TGTGCCAGTAGTCCACGACAGGGGAATGGCTACACCTTC CASSPRQGNGYTF TRBV19 . TRBJ1-2 TRBD1
TGTGCCAGCAGCTTAGGCCTTCAGGGGTACGGTGAGCAGTTCTTC CASSLGLQGYGEQFF TRBV11-2 . TRBJ2-1 .
TGTGCCAGCAGCTTGGCACGGGGGCGGAATCAGCCCCAGCATTTT CASSLARGRNQPQHF TRBV5-6 few TRBJ1-5 .
TGTGCCAGTAGTATTAGGGATTGGACAGATACGCAGTATTTT CASSIRDWTDTQYF TRBV19 . TRBJ2-3 .
TGTGCCTGGAGTGTACCCCAGGCTCGGTATAATTCACCCCTCCACTTT CAWSVPQARYNSPLHF TRBV30 . TRBJ1-6 .
TGTGCCAGCAGCCAACCGGGATATGGCTACACCTTC CASSQPGYGYTF TRBV3-1/TRBV3-2 . TRBJ1-2 .
TGTGCCAGCAGCCCCTTGGTAGGACACGCTAACTATGGCTACACCTTC CASSPLVGHANYGYTF TRBV3-1/TRBV3-2 few TRBJ1-2 .
TGCGCCAGCAGCTTGGATTGGCAGGGGGCAAACACCGGGGAGCTGTTTTTT CASSLDWQGANTGELFF TRBV5-1 . TRBJ2-2 TRBD1
TGTGCCAGCAGCTACCAGCCCCGCGATACGCAGTATTTT CASSYQPRDTQYF TRBV9 . TRBJ2-3 .
TGTGCCAGCAGCCAAGCTGGGCTGGGGACTGAGCAGTTCTTC CASSQAGLGTEQFF TRBV4-2 . TRBJ2-1 .
TGCGCCAGCAGCGCGACAGGGGAATCACCCCTCCACTTT CASSATGESPLHF TRBV5-1 . TRBJ1-6 TRBD1
TGCGCCAGCAGCCAAGTTCTGGGACGGGGGGGAGACTATGGCTACACCTTC CASSQVLGRGGDYGYTF TRBV4-1 . TRBJ1-2 .
TGTGCCAGCAGTGTTTCGGGTAACCTCCGGGACAGCTCCTACGAGCAGTACTTC CASSVSGNLRDSSYEQYF TRBV2 . TRBJ2-7 TRBD1
TGTGCCAGCAGCTTAGGCCATCGCGGGAGGATCACCTACGAGCAGTACTTC CASSLGHRGRITYEQYF TRBV13 . TRBJ2-7 TRBD2
TGTGCCAGCAGCCCCTATTCTGGGGTAGGGAACACCATATATTTT CASSPYSGVGNTIYF TRBV9 . TRBJ1-3 .
TGTGCCAGCAGACCCGGACAGGGCGGGGACACTGAAGCTTTCTTT CASRPGQGGDTEAFF TRBV6-5 . TRBJ1-1 TRBD1
TGTGCCAGCAGTTTAGTGACAGGGGGATTTGCTTTCTTT CASSLVTGGFAFF TRBV12-3/TRBV12-4 . TRBJ1-1 TRBD1
TGTGCCAGCTCACCCCAGTACGGGGAGGGAAACACCATATATTTT CASSPQYGEGNTIYF TRBV18 . TRBJ1-3 .
TGTGCCAGTAGTATAGACCGGGACCGCTATGAAAAACTGTTTTTT CASSIDRDRYEKLFF TRBV19 . TRBJ1-4 .
TGTGCCAGCAGCTTAGGGGGGGCAGAGACCCAGTACTTC CASSLGGAETQYF TRBV11-2 . TRBJ2-5 .
TGTGCCAGCTCACCGGCGGGAGTGGGTGAGCAGTTCTTC CASSPAGVGEQFF TRBV18 . TRBJ2-1 TRBD2
TGCGCCAGCAGCTTGGACCCAGGGGGGACGCAGCAGCAGTACTTC CASSLDPGGTQQQYF TRBV5-1 . TRBJ2-7 .